The rows below give T cell receptor beta chains drawn from one sample of a study of T-cell memory formation after mild COVID-19. TCRdb re-called the 5' RACE reads with MiXCR, one entry per CDR3 protein. The sample consists of roughly 400,000 distinct CDR3 sequences, about a sixth of them appearing once. Sequencing was done on a sample of PBMCs or a T cell subset sorted from them (not recorded which). Receptors originate from a young man who had mild COVID-19 (a few samples of this study predate the infection). Cell type and time point are not known. Each CDR3 is given with its conserved first and last residue. Fields, in order: V gene, D gene, clone size, J gene, CDR3 DNA, CDR3 protein. A D gene is named only where the DNA matches it firmly. Size values are once, few and many counts, or a class for expanded clones, and some rows have none.

V gene: TRBV6-5
D gene: NA
clone size: NA
J gene: TRBJ1-6
CDR3 DNA: TGTGCCAGCAGTTACCGACAGAGCTCATATAATTCACCCCTCCACTTT
CDR3 protein: CASSYRQSSYNSPLHF

V gene: TRBV4-3
D gene: NA
clone size: few
J gene: TRBJ1-2
CDR3 DNA: TGCGCCAGCAGCCAAGATGGGGGGGCTGGCTACACCTTC
CDR3 protein: CASSQDGGAGYTF

V gene: TRBV4-3
D gene: TRBD1
clone size: NA
J gene: TRBJ1-2
CDR3 DNA: TGCGCCAGCAGCCAAGATGCAGGGGGGTATAATGGCTACACCTTC
CDR3 protein: CASSQDAGGYNGYTF

V gene: TRBV6-2/TRBV6-3
D gene: NA
clone size: many
J gene: TRBJ2-3
CDR3 DNA: TGTGCCAGCAGTTACCCGAGCCGCGGGGCTCACACAGATACGCAGTATTTT
CDR3 protein: CASSYPSRGAHTDTQYF

V gene: TRBV7-2
D gene: NA
clone size: few
J gene: TRBJ1-3
CDR3 DNA: TGTGCCAGCAGCCCCAACCCGGGAAACACCATATATTTT
CDR3 protein: CASSPNPGNTIYF

V gene: TRBV6-5
D gene: NA
clone size: NA
J gene: TRBJ2-5
CDR3 DNA: TGTGCCAGCAGTTACTCTGGGACTGAGCCATCGGTCCAGTACTTC
CDR3 protein: CASSYSGTEPSVQYF

V gene: TRBV5-1
D gene: NA
clone size: NA
J gene: TRBJ2-2
CDR3 DNA: TGCGCCAGCAGCTTGGATTCTTCGGGCACCGGGGAGCTGTTTTTT
CDR3 protein: CASSLDSSGTGELFF

V gene: TRBV7-9
D gene: NA
clone size: many
J gene: TRBJ2-1
CDR3 DNA: TGTGCCAGCACCGTCTTACTTCCTGCAAACAATGAGCAGTTCTTC
CDR3 protein: CASTVLLPANNEQFF

V gene: TRBV3-1
D gene: NA
clone size: once
J gene: TRBJ1-6
CDR3 DNA: TGTGCCAGCAGCCGGGACCCCAATTCACCCCTCAACTTT
CDR3 protein: CASSRDPNSPLNF

V gene: TRBV9
D gene: NA
clone size: NA
J gene: TRBJ2-3
CDR3 DNA: TGTGCCAGCAGCGCCACGCATCGCTTACCCCCTAGCACAGATACGCAGTATTTT
CDR3 protein: CASSATHRLPPSTDTQYF

V gene: TRBV6-2/TRBV6-3
D gene: TRBD2
clone size: few
J gene: TRBJ2-1
CDR3 DNA: TGTGCCAGCAGTTACCCCCCCGTAGCGGGGCAGTACAATGAGCAGTTCTTC
CDR3 protein: CASSYPPVAGQYNEQFF

V gene: TRBV4-3
D gene: TRBD2
clone size: few
J gene: TRBJ2-5
CDR3 DNA: TGCGCCAGCAGCCAAGGTAGCGGGGTGGTAGAGACCCAGTACTTC
CDR3 protein: CASSQGSGVVETQYF

V gene: TRBV3-1
D gene: TRBD1
clone size: few
J gene: TRBJ1-6
CDR3 DNA: TGTGCCAGCAGCGCTCCGGGACAGGGTAATTCACCCCTCCACTTT
CDR3 protein: CASSAPGQGNSPLHF

V gene: TRBV5-4
D gene: NA
clone size: few
J gene: TRBJ1-3
CDR3 DNA: TGTGCCAGCAGCGCCGGGAAGCCAAGGGGAAACACCATATATTTT
CDR3 protein: CASSAGKPRGNTIYF

V gene: TRBV4-3
D gene: NA
clone size: NA
J gene: TRBJ2-5
CDR3 DNA: TGCGCCAGCAGCCAAGAGTTCAGGATCCAAGAGACCCAGTACTTC
CDR3 protein: CASSQEFRIQETQYF

V gene: TRBV28
D gene: TRBD1
clone size: NA
J gene: TRBJ2-5
CDR3 DNA: TGTGCCAGCAGTCCAAGACAGGGATCCGAGACCCAGTACTTC
CDR3 protein: CASSPRQGSETQYF

V gene: TRBV5-6
D gene: NA
clone size: NA
J gene: TRBJ1-2
CDR3 DNA: TGTGCCAGCAGTCCTGATCGACAGGCTTATGGCTACACCTTC
CDR3 protein: CASSPDRQAYGYTF

V gene: TRBV2
D gene: NA
clone size: NA
J gene: TRBJ2-1
CDR3 DNA: TGTGCCAGCAGTGAGTCTAGCCGGGGAGAGCAGTTCTTC
CDR3 protein: CASSESSRGEQFF

V gene: TRBV12-3/TRBV12-4
D gene: NA
clone size: many
J gene: TRBJ2-5
CDR3 DNA: TGTGCCAGCAGTTTAACGGCAACCCAAGAGACCCAGTACTTC
CDR3 protein: CASSLTATQETQYF

V gene: TRBV5-1
D gene: NA
clone size: NA
J gene: TRBJ1-6
CDR3 DNA: TGCGCCAGCAGCTTGGGCAGGGGAGGTTCACCCCTCCACTTT
CDR3 protein: CASSLGRGGSPLHF

V gene: TRBV19
D gene: NA
clone size: few
J gene: TRBJ1-6
CDR3 DNA: TGTGCCAGTAGTCCTGGACAGATTGTTCCCCTCCACTTT
CDR3 protein: CASSPGQIVPLHF

V gene: TRBV4-3
D gene: NA
clone size: NA
J gene: TRBJ1-2
CDR3 DNA: TGCGCCAGCAGCCAAGATTGGGCGTCAGGGACCTATGGCTACACCTTC
CDR3 protein: CASSQDWASGTYGYTF

V gene: TRBV29-1
D gene: NA
clone size: few
J gene: TRBJ2-7
CDR3 DNA: TGCAGCGTTACAGGGACGCTCGTGTACGAGCAGTACTTC
CDR3 protein: CSVTGTLVYEQYF

V gene: TRBV12-3/TRBV12-4
D gene: NA
clone size: NA
J gene: TRBJ1-1
CDR3 DNA: TGTGCCAGCAGTTTCGTACCGGGCGGGGGAACTGAAGCTTTCTTT
CDR3 protein: CASSFVPGGGTEAFF

V gene: TRBV5-4
D gene: NA
clone size: many
J gene: TRBJ2-1
CDR3 DNA: TGTGCCAGCAGCTTATCACCCGGGACTCCACGAGGTGAGCAGTTCTTC
CDR3 protein: CASSLSPGTPRGEQFF

V gene: TRBV7-9
D gene: NA
clone size: NA
J gene: TRBJ1-2
CDR3 DNA: TGTGCCAGCAGCTTAGTAACCAGCCTCTATGGCTACACCTTC
CDR3 protein: CASSLVTSLYGYTF

V gene: TRBV7-2
D gene: NA
clone size: NA
J gene: TRBJ2-3
CDR3 DNA: TGTGCCAGCAGCTCCATTGGGTGGGTTGAGGTTAATTTT
CDR3 protein: CASSSIGWVEVNF

V gene: TRBV12-3/TRBV12-4
D gene: NA
clone size: few
J gene: TRBJ2-2
CDR3 DNA: TGTGCCAGCAGTTTCATTAGTTCCGGGGAGCTGTTTTTT
CDR3 protein: CASSFISSGELFF

V gene: TRBV7-3
D gene: TRBD2
clone size: NA
J gene: TRBJ2-3
CDR3 DNA: TGTGCCAGCGCTACGGGGGGGCCCCGGGCAGATACGCAGTATTTT
CDR3 protein: CASATGGPRADTQYF

V gene: TRBV5-1
D gene: NA
clone size: NA
J gene: TRBJ2-1
CDR3 DNA: TGCGCCAGCAGCCCGGCGAGACAGGGAGGTATCTACAATGAGCAGTTCTTC
CDR3 protein: CASSPARQGGIYNEQFF

V gene: TRBV4-3
D gene: TRBD2
clone size: NA
J gene: TRBJ2-5
CDR3 DNA: TGCGCCAGCAGCTTCGGGACTAGCGGGCCCCAAGAGACCCAGTACTTC
CDR3 protein: CASSFGTSGPQETQYF

V gene: TRBV7-9
D gene: NA
clone size: many
J gene: TRBJ1-1
CDR3 DNA: TGTGCCAGCGGCCTCTTACTAGGGATGGGGCACACTGAAGCTTTCTTT
CDR3 protein: CASGLLLGMGHTEAFF

V gene: TRBV6-6
D gene: NA
clone size: NA
J gene: TRBJ1-5
CDR3 DNA: TGTGCCAGTGATCCACGGACGGGCGGCAATCAGCCCCAGCATTTT
CDR3 protein: CASDPRTGGNQPQHF

V gene: TRBV2
D gene: NA
clone size: NA
J gene: TRBJ2-5
CDR3 DNA: TGTGCCAGCAGTGAATTCTCAGGGGGAGGAGAGACCCAGTACTTC
CDR3 protein: CASSEFSGGGETQYF

V gene: TRBV7-2
D gene: NA
clone size: NA
J gene: TRBJ2-5
CDR3 DNA: TGTGCCAGCAGCTTAGGGAGGGACAGAGTGCGCGAGACCCAGTACTTC
CDR3 protein: CASSLGRDRVRETQYF

V gene: TRBV20-1
D gene: NA
clone size: NA
J gene: TRBJ1-2
CDR3 DNA: TGCAGTGCTAGAGTCCCACCGGACTCCGGCTATGGCTACACCTTC
CDR3 protein: CSARVPPDSGYGYTF

V gene: TRBV4-1
D gene: NA
clone size: NA
J gene: TRBJ1-1
CDR3 DNA: TGCGCCAGCAGCCAAGGGGGGGGTCGCGGCACTGAAGCTTTCTTT
CDR3 protein: CASSQGGGRGTEAFF

V gene: TRBV19
D gene: NA
clone size: NA
J gene: TRBJ1-5
CDR3 DNA: TGTGCCAGTAGTATCCGTTTCATCGGCGGAAACAATCAGCCCCAGCATTTT
CDR3 protein: CASSIRFIGGNNQPQHF

V gene: TRBV11-1
D gene: NA
clone size: NA
J gene: TRBJ2-1
CDR3 DNA: TGTGCCAGCAGCCCTTTGCCGGTGGAGATGGATGAGCAGTTCTTC
CDR3 protein: CASSPLPVEMDEQFF

V gene: TRBV5-5
D gene: NA
clone size: few
J gene: TRBJ1-5
CDR3 DNA: TGTGCCAGCAGCTTCCGGGACGGTAATAGCAATCAGCCCCAGCATTTT
CDR3 protein: CASSFRDGNSNQPQHF

V gene: TRBV5-1
D gene: TRBD2
clone size: many
J gene: TRBJ2-2
CDR3 DNA: TGCGCCAGCAGCTTTGCGGGACTAGGGTATGCGAACACCGGGGAGCTGTTTTTT
CDR3 protein: CASSFAGLGYANTGELFF

V gene: TRBV5-1
D gene: TRBD1
clone size: NA
J gene: TRBJ1-2
CDR3 DNA: TGCGCCAGCAGCTCGCGAACCGGGACAGGTTCGATGAGCTACACCTTC
CDR3 protein: CASSSRTGTGSMSYTF

V gene: TRBV7-6
D gene: NA
clone size: few
J gene: TRBJ2-7
CDR3 DNA: TGTGCCAGCAGGTTCTCCCCCGACAGTCCTTCCTACGAGCAGTACTTC
CDR3 protein: CASRFSPDSPSYEQYF

V gene: TRBV5-1
D gene: TRBD1
clone size: NA
J gene: TRBJ1-1
CDR3 DNA: TGCGCCAGCAGCTCTTACCGACAGGGAGGCACTGAAGCTTTCTTT
CDR3 protein: CASSSYRQGGTEAFF

V gene: TRBV5-1
D gene: TRBD1
clone size: NA
J gene: TRBJ2-7
CDR3 DNA: TGCGCCAGCAGACCCCCGGGAAAGGGGGCGAGAGAGCAGTACTTC
CDR3 protein: CASRPPGKGAREQYF

V gene: TRBV9
D gene: TRBD1
clone size: few
J gene: TRBJ2-3
CDR3 DNA: TGTGCCAGCAACGCTCATCCGGGACAGGCGCAGTATTTT
CDR3 protein: CASNAHPGQAQYF

V gene: TRBV12-3/TRBV12-4
D gene: NA
clone size: many
J gene: TRBJ2-1
CDR3 DNA: TGTGCCAGCAGGCCTCAGGCGGATAGGAATAATGAGCAGTTCTTC
CDR3 protein: CASRPQADRNNEQFF

V gene: TRBV7-9
D gene: NA
clone size: NA
J gene: TRBJ2-7
CDR3 DNA: TGTGCCAGCAGCTTAACTTATAGGGGCATGGAGGAGCAGTACTTC
CDR3 protein: CASSLTYRGMEEQYF

V gene: TRBV5-4
D gene: NA
clone size: few
J gene: TRBJ1-5
CDR3 DNA: TGTGCCAGCAGCTTTGGCGGTATCAATCAGCCCCAGCATTTT
CDR3 protein: CASSFGGINQPQHF

V gene: TRBV5-1
D gene: NA
clone size: few
J gene: TRBJ2-1
CDR3 DNA: TGCGCCAGCAGCTTGGCCGAGCCCTACAATGAGCAGTTCTTC
CDR3 protein: CASSLAEPYNEQFF

V gene: TRBV6-5
D gene: TRBD1
clone size: NA
J gene: TRBJ1-2
CDR3 DNA: TGTGCCAGCAGTTACTCGACAGGGAATAACTATGGCTACACCTTC
CDR3 protein: CASSYSTGNNYGYTF

V gene: TRBV7-9
D gene: NA
clone size: NA
J gene: TRBJ2-5
CDR3 DNA: TGTGCCAGCAGCTATCTACGGGACTGGGAGACCAAGTACTTC
CDR3 protein: CASSYLRDWETKYF

V gene: TRBV20-1
D gene: TRBD2
clone size: NA
J gene: TRBJ2-2
CDR3 DNA: TGCAGTGCTAGTTCTGGGACTAGCGGGGGGGAGCTGTTTTTT
CDR3 protein: CSASSGTSGGELFF

V gene: TRBV4-3
D gene: NA
clone size: few
J gene: TRBJ2-2
CDR3 DNA: TGCGCCAGCAGCCGCGCGCAGGGAGCCGGGGAGCTGTTTTTT
CDR3 protein: CASSRAQGAGELFF